Reported below is one T cell receptor beta chain. Antigen: not known. This CDR3 region has 16 residues. Germline V gene data show CDR1 as SGHRS and CDR2 as YFSETQ. Trimming pared 3 bases from V and 3 bases from J, leaving 18 bases between. Unique molecular identifiers had been added to the TCR beta cDNA libraries. MiXCR, applied by TCRdb to the PCR reads, yields one record per CDR3 protein. Of roughly 170,000 distinct CDR3 sequences detected, about 29% appear once; the ten largest clones hold around 1.5%. These data originate in a study of post-analysis software for immune sequencing data. Notes on the study in general: Five or six TRBV segments, TRBV5-6, TRBV5-1 and TRBV20-1 among them, were found more frequent in patients than controls.

Material: blood. This clonotype was sampled from a girl aged 5-17 years with multiple sclerosis. The chain recombines TRBV5-1 with TRBJ1-2, with D tentatively TRBD1 (6 bases). The CDR3 region is CASSWGRQEGDYGYTF. CDR3 nucleotides: TGCGCCAGCAGCTGGGGCCGACAGGAGGGGGACTATGGCTACACCTTC. The whole variable domain, filled in from reference TRBV5-1 and TRBJ1-2, reads KAGVTQTPRYLIKTRGQQVTLSCSPISGHRSVSWYQQTPGQGLQFLFEYFSETQRNKGNFPGRFSGRQFSNSRSEMNVSTLELGDSALYLCASSWGRQEGDYGYTFGSGTRLTVV.